The present T cell receptor (beta chain) was sequenced within a study of T cell responses to AZD1222 COVID-19 vaccine. In the case of this clone: What it binds is unknown.

The CDR3 covers 15 residues. Germline V gene lookup returns CDR1 MNHNS and CDR2 SASEGT. Deletions cut 2 bases from V and 4 bases from J, with 15 bases between. The assay was immunoSEQ multiplex PCR, and TCRdb's table has in-frame clones only and misses some. The sample lists roughly 140,000 clones, 80% to 95% occurring once. Study-wide points: White British ancestry dominated among donors, who included more females, and clonal diversity was possibly underestimated.

This chain uses TRBV6-1 with TRBJ2-7, with a weak D call TRBD1 (6 bases). Sequences were derived from peripheral blood, sampled 28 days after the second AZD1222 dose. The origin of this receptor is an adult who received the AZD1222 COVID-19 vaccine. The CDR3 coding sequence is TGTGCCAGCAGTGAACGAGGGGGTGTCCCTTACGAGCAGTACTTC. Protein product: CASSERGGVPYEQYF.